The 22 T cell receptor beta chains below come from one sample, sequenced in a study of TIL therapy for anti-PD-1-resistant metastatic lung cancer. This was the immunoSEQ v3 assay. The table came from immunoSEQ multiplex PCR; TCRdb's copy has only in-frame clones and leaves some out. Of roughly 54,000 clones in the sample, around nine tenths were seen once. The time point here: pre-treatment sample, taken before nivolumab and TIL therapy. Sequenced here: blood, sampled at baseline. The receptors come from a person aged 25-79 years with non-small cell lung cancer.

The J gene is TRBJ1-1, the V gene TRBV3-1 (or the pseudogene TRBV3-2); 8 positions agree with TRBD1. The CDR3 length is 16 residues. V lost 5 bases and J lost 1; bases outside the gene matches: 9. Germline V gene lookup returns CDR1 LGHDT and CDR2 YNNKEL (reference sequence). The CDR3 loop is CASSTRDRPPNTEAFF. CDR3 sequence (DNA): TGTGCCAGCAGCACCCGGGACAGGCCTCCGAACACTGAAGCTTTCTTT.

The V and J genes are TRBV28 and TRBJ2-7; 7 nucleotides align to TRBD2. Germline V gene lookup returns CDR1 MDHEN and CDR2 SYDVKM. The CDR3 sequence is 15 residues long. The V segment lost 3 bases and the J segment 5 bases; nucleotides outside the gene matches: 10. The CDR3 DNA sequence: TGTGCCAGCAGTTTGCCGACGGTGGGAGGGAACGAGCAGTACTTC. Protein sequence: CASSLPTVGGNEQYF.

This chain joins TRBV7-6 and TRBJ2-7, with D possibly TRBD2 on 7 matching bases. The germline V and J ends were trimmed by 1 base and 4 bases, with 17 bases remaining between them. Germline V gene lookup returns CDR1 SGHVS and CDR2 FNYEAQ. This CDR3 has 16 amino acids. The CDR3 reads CASSLEGGEIKYEQYF. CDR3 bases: TGTGCCAGCAGCTTAGAAGGGGGGGAAATAAAATACGAGCAGTACTTC. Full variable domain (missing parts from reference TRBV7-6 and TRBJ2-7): GAGVSQSPRYKVTKRGQDVALRCDPISGHVSLYWYRQALGQGPEFLTYFNYEAQQDKSGLPNDRFSAERPEGSISTLTIQRTEQRDSAMYRCASSLEGGEIKYEQYFGPGTRLTVT.

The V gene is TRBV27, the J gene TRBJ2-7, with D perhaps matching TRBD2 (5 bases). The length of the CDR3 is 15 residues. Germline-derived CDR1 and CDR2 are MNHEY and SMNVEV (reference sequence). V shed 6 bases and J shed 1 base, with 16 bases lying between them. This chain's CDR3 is CASSRIGEGSYEQYF. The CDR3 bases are TGTGCCAGCAGCCGGATCGGGGAAGGGTCCTACGAGCAGTACTTC.

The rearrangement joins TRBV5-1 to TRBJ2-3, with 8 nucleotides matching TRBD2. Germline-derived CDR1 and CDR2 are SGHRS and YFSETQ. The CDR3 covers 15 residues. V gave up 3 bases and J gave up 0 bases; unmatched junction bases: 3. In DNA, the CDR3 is TGCGCCAGCAGCTCGACTAGCGCTAGCACAGATACGCAGTATTTT. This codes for CASSSTSASTDTQYF.

CDR3 nucleotide sequence: TGTGCCAGTAGTAGGCAGGGCGGGAACACCGGGGAGCTGTTTTTT. Translated: CASSRQGGNTGELFF. The chain joins TRBV19 to TRBJ2-2, with D perhaps matching TRBD1 (5 bases). CDR1 and CDR2 (germline): LNHDA, SQIVND (reference sequence). V dropped 4 bases and J dropped 1 base, with 10 bases sitting between them. CDR3 size: 15 residues. Variable domain in full (rest from reference TRBV19 and TRBJ2-2): DGGITQSPKYLFRKEGQNVTLSCEQNLNHDAMYWYRQDPGQGLRLIYYSQIVNDFQKGDIAEGYSVSREKKESFPLTVTSAQKNPTAFYLCASSRQGGNTGELFFGEGSRLTVL.

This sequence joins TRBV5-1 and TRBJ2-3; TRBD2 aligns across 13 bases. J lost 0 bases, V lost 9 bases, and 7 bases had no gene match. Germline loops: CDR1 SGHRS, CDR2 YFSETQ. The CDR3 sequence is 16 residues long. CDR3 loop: CATRKLAGGSTDTQYF. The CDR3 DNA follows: TGCGCCACCAGAAAACTAGCGGGAGGGAGCACAGATACGCAGTATTTT.

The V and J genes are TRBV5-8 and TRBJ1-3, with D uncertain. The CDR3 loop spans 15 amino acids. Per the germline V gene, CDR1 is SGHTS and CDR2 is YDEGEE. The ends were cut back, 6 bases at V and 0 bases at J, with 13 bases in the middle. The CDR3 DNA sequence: TGTGCCAGCACCTTTGGGGTTAGCTCTGGAAACACCATATATTTT. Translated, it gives CASTFGVSSGNTIYF.

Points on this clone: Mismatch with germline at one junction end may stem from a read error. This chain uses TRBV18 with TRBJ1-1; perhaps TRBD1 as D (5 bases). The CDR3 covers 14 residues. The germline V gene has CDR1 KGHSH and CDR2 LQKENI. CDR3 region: CASLPIGGTTEAFF. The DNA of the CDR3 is TGTGCCAGCTTACCAATCGGGGGGACGACTGAAGCTTTCTTT.

The CDR3 here is CASSQDQGSAYEQYF. Written as DNA, the CDR3 is TGTGCCAGCAGCCAAGATCAGGGGTCCGCCTACGAGCAGTACTTC. The chain is built from TRBV3-1 (or the pseudogene TRBV3-2) and TRBJ2-7, with a weak D call TRBD1 (6 bases). Trimming shortened V by 0 bases and J by 2 bases, and 11 bases separated the two germline ends. The CDR3 runs to 15 residues. In germline, CDR1 is LGHDT, CDR2 YNNKEL (reference sequence).

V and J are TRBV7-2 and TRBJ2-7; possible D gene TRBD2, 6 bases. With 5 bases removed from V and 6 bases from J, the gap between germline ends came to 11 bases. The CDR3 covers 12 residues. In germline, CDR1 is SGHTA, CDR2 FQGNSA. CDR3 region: CASSETGVEQYF. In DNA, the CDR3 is TGTGCCAGCAGCGAGACGGGAGTCGAGCAGTACTTC.

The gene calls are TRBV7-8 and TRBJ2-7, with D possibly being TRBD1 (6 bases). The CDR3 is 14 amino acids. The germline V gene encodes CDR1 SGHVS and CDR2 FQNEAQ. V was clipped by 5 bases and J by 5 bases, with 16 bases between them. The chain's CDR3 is CASSLLTGTNEQYF. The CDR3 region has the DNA TGTGCCAGCAGCCTACTTACCGGGACAAACGAGCAGTACTTC.

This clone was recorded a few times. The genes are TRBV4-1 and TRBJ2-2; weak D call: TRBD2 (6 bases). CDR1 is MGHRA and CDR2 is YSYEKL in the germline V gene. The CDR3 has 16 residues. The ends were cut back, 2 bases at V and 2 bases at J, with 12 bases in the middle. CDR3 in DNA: TGCGCCAGCAGCCAATTCACCGGGAGTAACACCGGGGAGCTGTTTTTT. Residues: CASSQFTGSNTGELFF.

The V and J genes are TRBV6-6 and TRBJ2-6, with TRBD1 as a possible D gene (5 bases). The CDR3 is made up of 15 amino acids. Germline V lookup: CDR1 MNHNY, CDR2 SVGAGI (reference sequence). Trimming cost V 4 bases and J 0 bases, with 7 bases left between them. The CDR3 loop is CASSSTGSGANVLTF. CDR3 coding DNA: TGTGCCAGCAGTTCAACAGGCTCTGGGGCCAACGTCCTGACTTTC.

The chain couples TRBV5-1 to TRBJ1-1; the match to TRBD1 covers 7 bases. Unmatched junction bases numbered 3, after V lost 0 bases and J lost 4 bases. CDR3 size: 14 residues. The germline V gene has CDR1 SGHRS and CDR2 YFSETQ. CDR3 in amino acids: CASSLAQGGTEAFF. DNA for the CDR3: TGCGCCAGCAGCTTGGCCCAGGGGGGCACTGAAGCTTTCTTT.

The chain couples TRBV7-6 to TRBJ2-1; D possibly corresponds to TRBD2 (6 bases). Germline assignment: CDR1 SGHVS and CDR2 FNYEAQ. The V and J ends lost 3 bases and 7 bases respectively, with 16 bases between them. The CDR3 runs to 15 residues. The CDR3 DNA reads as TGTGCCAGCAGCTTTGGGGCGGGGTCGGTGAATGAGCAGTTCTTC. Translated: CASSFGAGSVNEQFF.

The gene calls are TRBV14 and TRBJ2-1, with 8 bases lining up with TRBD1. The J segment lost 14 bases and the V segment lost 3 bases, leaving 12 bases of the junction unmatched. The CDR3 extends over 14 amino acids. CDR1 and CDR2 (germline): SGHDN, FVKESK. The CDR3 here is CASSQGDRGVREFF. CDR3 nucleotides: TGTGCCAGCAGCCAGGGAGACAGGGGAGTACGGGAGTTCTTC.

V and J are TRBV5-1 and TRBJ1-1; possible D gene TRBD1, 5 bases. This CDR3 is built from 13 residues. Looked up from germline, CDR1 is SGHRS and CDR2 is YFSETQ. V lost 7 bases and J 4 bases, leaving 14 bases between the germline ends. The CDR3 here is CASAQDVGTEAFF. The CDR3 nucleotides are TGCGCCAGCGCACAGGATGTCGGCACTGAAGCTTTCTTT.

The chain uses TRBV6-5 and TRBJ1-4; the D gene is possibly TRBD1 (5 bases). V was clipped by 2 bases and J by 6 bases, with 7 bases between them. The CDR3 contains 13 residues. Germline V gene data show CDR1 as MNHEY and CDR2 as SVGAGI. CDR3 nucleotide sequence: TGTGCCAGCAGTTACGGGGCCTATGAAAAACTGTTTTTT. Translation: CASSYGAYEKLFF.

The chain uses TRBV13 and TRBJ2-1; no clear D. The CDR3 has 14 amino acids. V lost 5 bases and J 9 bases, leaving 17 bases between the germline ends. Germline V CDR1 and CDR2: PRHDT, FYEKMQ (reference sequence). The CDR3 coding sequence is TGTGCCAGCAGCCTCCCGGGTGGGCAGCGTGAGCAGTTCTTC. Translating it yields CASSLPGGQREQFF.

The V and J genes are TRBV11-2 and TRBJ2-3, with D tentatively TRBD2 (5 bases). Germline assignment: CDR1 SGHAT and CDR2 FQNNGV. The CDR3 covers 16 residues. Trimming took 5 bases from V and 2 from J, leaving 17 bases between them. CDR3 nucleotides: TGTGCCAGCAGCCCCCGGGCAGCGGCGGTCACAGATACGCAGTATTTT. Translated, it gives CASSPRAAAVTDTQYF.

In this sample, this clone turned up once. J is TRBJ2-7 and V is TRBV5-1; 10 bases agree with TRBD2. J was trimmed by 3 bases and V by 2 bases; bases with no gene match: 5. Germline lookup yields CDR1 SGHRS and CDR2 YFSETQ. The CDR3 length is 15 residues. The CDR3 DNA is TGCGCCAGCAGCTTAACTAGCGGGATCCTCTACGAGCAGTACTTC. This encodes CASSLTSGILYEQYF.